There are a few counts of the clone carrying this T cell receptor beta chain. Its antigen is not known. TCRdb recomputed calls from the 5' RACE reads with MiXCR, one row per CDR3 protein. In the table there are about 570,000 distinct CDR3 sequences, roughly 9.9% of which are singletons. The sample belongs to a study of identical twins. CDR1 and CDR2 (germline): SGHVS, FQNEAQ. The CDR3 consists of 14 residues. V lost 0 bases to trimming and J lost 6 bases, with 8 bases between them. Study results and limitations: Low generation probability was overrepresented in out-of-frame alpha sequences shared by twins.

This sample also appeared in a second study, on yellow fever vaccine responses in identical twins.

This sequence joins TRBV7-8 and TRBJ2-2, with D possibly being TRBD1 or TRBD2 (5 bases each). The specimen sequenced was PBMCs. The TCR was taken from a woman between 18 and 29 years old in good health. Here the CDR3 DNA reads TGTGCCAGCAGCTTAGCCGAGGGGCCCGGGGAGCTGTTTTTT. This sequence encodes CASSLAEGPGELFF. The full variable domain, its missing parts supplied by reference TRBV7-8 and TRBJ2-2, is GAGVSQSPRYKVAKRGQDVALRCDPISGHVSLFWYQQALGQGPEFLTYFQNEAQLDKSGLPSDRFFAERPEGSVSTLKIQRTQQEDSAVYLCASSLAEGPGELFFGEGSRLTVL.